Included here is one T cell receptor beta chain sequence, with context. The antigen remains undetermined. The V gene's germline CDR1 is SGHTA and CDR2 FQGNSA. CDR3 length equals 15 residues. The V and J ends lost 1 base and 4 bases respectively, with 14 bases between them. The entry originates in a study of cytomegalovirus exposure and HLA in healthy donors. Study details: Among the roughly 370 genotyped donors, 70% to 90% were placed in the Caucasian-associated ancestry cluster.

Study conclusions and caveats: As confirmed in vitro, a few CMV-associated chains were specific for CMV antigens.

Amplification used 60 Vbeta primers and 13 Jbeta primers. TCRdb's copy holds only in-frame clones and misses some; the assay was immunoSEQ multiplex PCR. The top ten hold approximately 3.7% of the sample, which has some 100,000 clones, about 80% seen once. The sequence came from a female donor in good health and CMV-seropositive. What was sequenced was PBMCs. The chain uses TRBV7-2 and TRBJ2-7, with TRBD1 as a possible D gene (7 bases). The CDR3 region is CASSLEAGGGYEQYF. In DNA, the CDR3 is TGTGCCAGCAGCTTAGAAGCAGGGGGAGGATACGAGCAGTACTTC.